The clone carrying this TCR beta chain was observed a single time. What it binds is not known. CDR1 SGHKS and CDR2 YYEKEE come from the germline V gene (reference sequence). The CDR3 totals 12 residues. This sample was included in a study of blood T cells in healthy people across ages. With a J-beta primer mix and a sample-barcoded 5' primer, a second PCR ran about 7 to 11 cycles. One entry per CDR3 protein, called by TCRdb with MiXCR from the 5' RACE reads. This sample yields approximately 780,000 distinct CDR3 sequences, of which about a quarter are seen a single time; around 3% belongs to the top ten. Study outcomes and limitations: With donor CMV status unknown, expanded clonotype changes were possibly confounded.

The data were also submitted as part of a second study, on T cells of mothers and their children.

The rearrangement joins TRBV5-5 to TRBJ2-1; D gene uncertain. The last part of the DNA fits TRBJ2-7 better; the J call may be wrong. This TCR was sampled from a boy aged 5-17 years in good health. Input material: blood. The DNA of the CDR3 is TGTGCCAGCAGCTTGGACTGGGGCGAGCAGTACTTC. It specifies CASSLDWGEQYF.